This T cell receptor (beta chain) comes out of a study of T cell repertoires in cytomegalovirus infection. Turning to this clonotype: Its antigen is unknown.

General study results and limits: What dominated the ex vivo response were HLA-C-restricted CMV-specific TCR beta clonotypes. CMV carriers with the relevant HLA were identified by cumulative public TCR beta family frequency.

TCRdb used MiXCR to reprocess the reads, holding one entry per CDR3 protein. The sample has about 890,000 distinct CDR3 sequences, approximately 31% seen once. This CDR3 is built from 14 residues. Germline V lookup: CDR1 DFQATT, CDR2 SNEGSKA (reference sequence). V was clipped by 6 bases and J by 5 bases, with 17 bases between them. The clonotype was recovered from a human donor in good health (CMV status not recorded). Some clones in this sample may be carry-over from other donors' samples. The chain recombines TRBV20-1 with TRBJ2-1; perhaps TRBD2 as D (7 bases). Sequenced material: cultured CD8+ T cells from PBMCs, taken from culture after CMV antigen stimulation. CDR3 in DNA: TGCAGTGCCGTGAGGGGGGGGGCCCACAATGAGCAGTTCTTC. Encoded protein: CSAVRGGAHNEQFF.